The T cell receptor (beta chain) under discussion was sequenced for a study of neurological immune-mediated disorders. MiXCR, applied by TCRdb to the 5' RACE reads, yields one record per CDR3 protein. The repertoire holds over 15,000 distinct CDR3 sequences, with over 25% as singletons. CDR1 and CDR2 from the germline V gene are MNHEY and SVGAGI. The CDR3 spans 23 residues. Trimming removed 0 bases from V and 0 bases from J; junction bases left unmatched: 17. This clonotype was picked up many times. The sequenced sample consisted of PBMCs. V is TRBV6-5 and J is TRBJ2-1; 13 bases fit TRBD2. The TCR sequence derives from a man over 45 with HTLV-1-associated myelopathy (HAM/TSP). The CDR3 bases are TGTGCCAGCAGTTACTCGTGGGGGGCCGACGGACTAGCGGGGGCCAGCTCCTACAATGAGCAGTTCTTC. Translating gives CASSYSWGADGLAGASSYNEQFF.